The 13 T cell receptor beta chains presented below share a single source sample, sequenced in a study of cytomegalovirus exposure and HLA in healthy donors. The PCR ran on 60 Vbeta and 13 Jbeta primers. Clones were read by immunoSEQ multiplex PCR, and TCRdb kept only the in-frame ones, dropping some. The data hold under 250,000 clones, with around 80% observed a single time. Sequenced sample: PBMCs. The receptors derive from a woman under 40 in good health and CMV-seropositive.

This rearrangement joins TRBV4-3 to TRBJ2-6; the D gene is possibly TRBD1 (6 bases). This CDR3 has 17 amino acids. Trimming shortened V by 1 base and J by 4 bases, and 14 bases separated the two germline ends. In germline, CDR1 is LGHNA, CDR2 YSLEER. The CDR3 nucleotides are TGCGCCAGCAGCCAAGTACAGGGTGTAGCCGGGGCCAACGTCCTGACTTTC. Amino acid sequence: CASSQVQGVAGANVLTF.

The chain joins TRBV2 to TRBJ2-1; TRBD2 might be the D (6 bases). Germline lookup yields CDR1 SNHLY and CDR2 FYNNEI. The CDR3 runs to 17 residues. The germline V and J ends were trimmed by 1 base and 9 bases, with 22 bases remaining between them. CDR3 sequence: CASSEEARLEAFGEQFF. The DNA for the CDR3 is TGTGCCAGCAGTGAAGAGGCCAGACTAGAAGCCTTTGGTGAGCAGTTCTTC.

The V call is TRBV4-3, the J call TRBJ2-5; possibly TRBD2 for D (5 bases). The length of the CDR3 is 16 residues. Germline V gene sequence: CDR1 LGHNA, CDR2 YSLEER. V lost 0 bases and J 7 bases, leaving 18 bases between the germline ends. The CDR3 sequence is CASSQDLALYPGTQYF. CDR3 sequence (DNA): TGCGCCAGCAGCCAAGATCTAGCACTTTATCCGGGGACCCAGTACTTC.

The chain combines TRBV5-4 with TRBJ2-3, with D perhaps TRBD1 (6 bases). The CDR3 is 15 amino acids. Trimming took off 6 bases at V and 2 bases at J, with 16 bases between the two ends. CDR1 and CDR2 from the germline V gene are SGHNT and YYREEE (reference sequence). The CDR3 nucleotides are TGTGCCAGCACCCTAGGGGGTCCGAACACAGATACGCAGTATTTT. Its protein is CASTLGGPNTDTQYF.

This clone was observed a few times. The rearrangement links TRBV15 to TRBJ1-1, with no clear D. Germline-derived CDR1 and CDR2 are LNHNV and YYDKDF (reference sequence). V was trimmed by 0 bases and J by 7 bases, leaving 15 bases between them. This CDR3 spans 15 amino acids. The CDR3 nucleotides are TGTGCCACCAGCAGAGATCCTGTACCGGGAGGTGAAGCTTTCTTT. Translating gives CATSRDPVPGGEAFF. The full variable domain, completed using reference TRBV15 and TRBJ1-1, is DAMVIQNPRYQVTQFGKPVTLSCSQTLNHNVMYWYQQKSSQAPKLLFHYYDKDFNNEADTPDNFQSRRPNTSFCFLDIRSPGLGDTAMYLCATSRDPVPGGEAFFGQGTRLTVV.

The CDR3 loop reads CASSVNPDEQFF. CDR3 in DNA: TGTGCCAGCAGCGTAAACCCGGATGAGCAGTTCTTC. The chain recombines TRBV9 with TRBJ2-1; D call uncertain. This CDR3 is 12 amino acids long. Germline CDR1 and CDR2: SGDLS and YYNGEE. With 1 base removed from V and 8 bases from J, the gap between germline ends came to 7 bases.

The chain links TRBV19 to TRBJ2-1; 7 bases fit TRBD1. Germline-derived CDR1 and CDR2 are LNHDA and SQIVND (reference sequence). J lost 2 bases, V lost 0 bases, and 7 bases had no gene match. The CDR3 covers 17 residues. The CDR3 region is CASSIDQGDPPYNEQFF. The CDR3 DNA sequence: TGTGCCAGTAGTATAGATCAGGGGGATCCCCCCTACAATGAGCAGTTCTTC.

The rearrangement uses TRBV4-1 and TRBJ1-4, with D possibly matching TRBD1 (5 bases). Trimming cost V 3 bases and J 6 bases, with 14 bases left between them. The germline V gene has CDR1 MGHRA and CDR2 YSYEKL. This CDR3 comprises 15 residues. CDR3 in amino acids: CASSHHDRGDEKLFF. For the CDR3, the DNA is TGCGCCAGCAGCCATCACGACCGGGGGGATGAAAAACTGTTTTTT.

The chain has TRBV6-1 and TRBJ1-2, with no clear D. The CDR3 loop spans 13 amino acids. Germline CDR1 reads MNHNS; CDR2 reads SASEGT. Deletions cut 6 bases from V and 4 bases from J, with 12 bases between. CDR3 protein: CASSATIGYGYTF. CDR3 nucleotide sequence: TGTGCCAGCAGCGCGACTATCGGCTATGGCTACACCTTC.

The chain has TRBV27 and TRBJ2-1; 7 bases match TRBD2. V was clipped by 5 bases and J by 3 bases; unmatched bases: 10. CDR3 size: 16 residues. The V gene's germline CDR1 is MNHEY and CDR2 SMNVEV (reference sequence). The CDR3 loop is CASSPSGGRVYNEQFF. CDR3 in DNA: TGTGCCAGCAGTCCCAGTGGGGGGAGGGTCTACAATGAGCAGTTCTTC.

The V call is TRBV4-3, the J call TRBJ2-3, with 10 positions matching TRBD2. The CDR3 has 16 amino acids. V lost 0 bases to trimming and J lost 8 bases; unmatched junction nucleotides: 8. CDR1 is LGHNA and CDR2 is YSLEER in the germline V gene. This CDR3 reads CASSQDTSGVYGTQYF. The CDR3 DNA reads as TGCGCCAGCAGCCAAGATACTAGCGGGGTTTACGGTACGCAGTATTTT.

In nucleotides, the CDR3 is TGCAGCGTTGAAGGGCGAGGCGAAGAGACCCAGTACTTC. Encoded protein: CSVEGRGEETQYF. The chain uses TRBV29-1 and TRBJ2-5; the D is unclear. Trimming shortened V by 1 base and J by 3 bases, and 9 bases separated the two germline ends. The CDR3 totals 13 residues. The germline V gene encodes CDR1 SQVTM and CDR2 ANQGSEA.

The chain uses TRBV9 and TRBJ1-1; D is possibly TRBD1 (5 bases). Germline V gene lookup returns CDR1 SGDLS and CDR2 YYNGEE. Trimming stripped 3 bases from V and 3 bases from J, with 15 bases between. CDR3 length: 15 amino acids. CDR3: CASSAGSRAHTEAFF. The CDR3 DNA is TGTGCCAGCAGCGCCGGATCCAGGGCCCACACTGAAGCTTTCTTT.